These 9 T cell receptor beta chains came from one sample sequenced in a study of shared clonotypes between healthy human individuals. Libraries were prepared by immunoSEQ multiplex PCR; TCRdb keeps only in-frame clonotypes and omits some of them. The data show about 600,000 clones, about 98% seen once. Naive CD8 cells lacked CD45RO and underwent positive selection for CCR7, leaving out terminally differentiated effector memory CD45RA+ cells. The specimen was naive CD8+ T cells sorted from blood. The source is a man under 40 in good health.

The chain has TRBV11-2 and TRBJ2-7; D not certain. Germline CDR1 SGHAT, CDR2 FQNNGV. CDR3 size: 14 residues. The V end was cut by 1 base, the J end by 1 base, with 8 bases between. The CDR3 coding sequence is TGTGCCAGCAGCTTAGCAGATTTTTCCTACGAGCAGTACTTC. Residues: CASSLADFSYEQYF.

The rearrangement joins TRBV29-1 to TRBJ1-1, with unresolved D. Germline V gene data show CDR1 as SQVTM and CDR2 as ANQGSEA. This CDR3 contains 12 residues. Between the trimmed V and J ends, which lost 7 bases and 8 bases, there was a span of 17 bases. CDR3 sequence reads: CSARSGSLEAFF. CDR3 sequence (DNA): TGCAGCGCACGCTCGGGGAGCTTAGAAGCTTTCTTT.

This chain links TRBV27 with TRBJ1-5; D is unclear. The CDR3 totals 15 residues. The V and J ends lost 5 bases and 15 bases respectively, with 26 bases between them. Germline-derived CDR1 and CDR2 are MNHEY and SMNVEV (reference sequence). The CDR3 DNA reads TGTGCCAGCAGTCCTCACTCCGGGGTGGCCGATCGCCTGCATTTT. Translated: CASSPHSGVADRLHF.

The V call is TRBV4-1, the J call TRBJ2-7; tentatively, D is TRBD2 (6 bases). Trimming stripped 1 base from V and 3 bases from J, with 22 bases between. Germline CDR1 reads MGHRA; CDR2 reads YSYEKL. The CDR3 totals 18 residues. The CDR3 DNA reads as TGCGCCAGCAGCCAAGGGGGGGTCTGGGGATTGGAAGACTACGAGCAGTACTTC. This encodes CASSQGGVWGLEDYEQYF.

The chain is built from TRBV29-1 and TRBJ2-1, with TRBD2 matching over 10 bases. Trimming cost V 7 bases and J 4 bases; bases outside gene matches: 4. The CDR3 length is 13 residues. Germline loops: CDR1 SQVTM, CDR2 ANQGSEA. CDR3 protein: CSGTSGNYNEQFF. The CDR3 DNA reads as TGCAGCGGGACTAGCGGAAATTACAATGAGCAGTTCTTC.

This clone was recorded only once. This chain links TRBV30 with TRBJ2-7; tentatively, D is TRBD2 (6 bases). Trimming removed 2 bases from V and 2 bases from J, with 22 bases in between. From germline, CDR1 is GTSNPN and CDR2 SVGIG (reference sequence). The CDR3 length is 17 residues. The CDR3 here is CAWSLPGGTPSAYEQYF. In DNA form, the CDR3 reads TGTGCCTGGAGTCTGCCAGGCGGGACCCCATCGGCCTACGAGCAGTACTTC.

The V gene is TRBV9, the J gene TRBJ2-1; D not certain. This CDR3 region has 16 residues. Looked up from germline, CDR1 is SGDLS and CDR2 is YYNGEE. V lost 0 bases to trimming and J lost 0 bases, with 10 bases between them. The CDR3 spells CASSVATESSYNEQFF. Written as DNA, the CDR3 is TGTGCCAGCAGCGTAGCGACCGAAAGCTCCTACAATGAGCAGTTCTTC.

This sequence joins TRBV6-5 and TRBJ1-2; D may be TRBD1 (6 bases). Germline-derived CDR1 and CDR2 are MNHEY and SVGAGI. This CDR3 region has 15 residues. The V end lost 1 base, the J end lost 4 bases, and 13 bases lay between the germline ends. CDR3 loop: CASSYLGATTYGYTF. The CDR3 DNA sequence: TGTGCCAGCAGTTACTTGGGGGCCACGACCTATGGCTACACCTTC.

The rearrangement joins TRBV13 to TRBJ2-5, with D perhaps matching TRBD1 (5 bases). Looked up from germline, CDR1 is PRHDT and CDR2 is FYEKMQ (reference sequence). The CDR3 length is 16 residues. Between the trimmed V and J ends, which lost 4 bases and 2 bases, there was a span of 17 bases. The chain's CDR3 is CASSSRSAGMQETQYF. The CDR3 nucleotides read TGTGCCAGCAGCTCCCGTTCGGCAGGGATGCAAGAGACCCAGTACTTC. The full variable domain, with the rest looked up from reference TRBV13 and TRBJ2-5, is AAGVIQSPRHLIKEKRETATLKCYPIPRHDTVYWYQQGPGQDPQFLISFYEKMQSDKGSIPDRFSAQQFSDYHSELNMSSLELGDSALYFCASSSRSAGMQETQYFGPGTRLLVL.